Included here is one T cell receptor (beta chain) sequence, with context. By share, this clonotype ranks as medium-sized (0.01 to 0.1%). Its antigen remains undetermined. The sample holds no much larger clone one base away, and base qualities are not on file. The data were obtained in a study of lung T cells in sarcoidosis with Löfgren's syndrome (dated by TCRdb to the late 2010s). General notes on the study: Sarcoidosis was characterized as a granulomatous disease that is mostly pulmonary, in which CD4+ T cells accumulate in bronchoalveolar lavage fluid. The repertoire analyses concentrated on Lofgren's syndrome patients. The study at large found these results: Multiple Lofgren's syndrome patients were reported to share TRAV12-1 and TRBV2 CDR3 motifs, a finding that suggests public CD4+ TCR repertoires. Recognition of a sarcoidosis-associated antigen was only suggested; the antigen itself remained putative and unidentified. In alphabeta pairing analysis, TRAV12-1 preferentially paired with TRBV2, and these paired TCRs showed CDR3 homology. Compared with control subjects, Lofgren's syndrome patients reportedly showed the greatest expansion in the V gene segments TRAV12-1 and TRBV2.

The study profiled TCR repertoires of CD4+ T cells collected through bronchoalveolar lavage. CDR1 is given as LNHDA and CDR2 as SQIVND, both from the germline V gene (reference sequence). The CDR3 sequence holds 14 residues, the cysteine and phenylalanine included. Only the CDR3 portion is preserved as DNA: 42 bases, with reading frame beginning at the first base. The junction shows trimming of 10 bases on V and 7 bases on J, plus 20 bases between the germline ends. Data came from an Illumina MiSeq. The public reads were reanalyzed by TCRdb: fastp trimming at Q25, MiXCR alignment, in-frame beta chains only. Rows are combined by CDR3 protein, so each entry shows the most common genes and DNA. Here the sample has about 2,300 distinct CDR3 sequences; roughly a fifth occur a single time. The ten largest clones represent 20% to 30% of the sample.

The chain couples TRBV19 to TRBJ1-5; no D gene call is confident. The TCR comes from a human donor with sarcoidosis (Löfgren's syndrome or another form), or a control subject (not recorded which). Material: CD4+ T cells from bronchoalveolar lavage. The CDR3 here reads CATTNSAREQPQHF. The nucleotide sequence reads TGTGCCACCACCAATTCCGCTCGGGAGCAGCCCCAGCATTTT.